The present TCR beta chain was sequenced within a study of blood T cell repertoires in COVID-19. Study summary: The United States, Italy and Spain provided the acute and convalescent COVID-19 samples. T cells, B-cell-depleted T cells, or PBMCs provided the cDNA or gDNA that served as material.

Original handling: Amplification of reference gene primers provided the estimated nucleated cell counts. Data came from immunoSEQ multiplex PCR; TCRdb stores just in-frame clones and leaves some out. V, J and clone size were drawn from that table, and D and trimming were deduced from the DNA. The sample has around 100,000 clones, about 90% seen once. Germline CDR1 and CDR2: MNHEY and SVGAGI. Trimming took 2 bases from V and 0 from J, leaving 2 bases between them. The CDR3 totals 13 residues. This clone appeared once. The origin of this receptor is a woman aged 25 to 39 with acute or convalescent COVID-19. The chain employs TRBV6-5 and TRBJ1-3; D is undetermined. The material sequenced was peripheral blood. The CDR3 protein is CASSYRSGNTIYF. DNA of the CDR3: TGTGCCAGCAGTTACCGCTCTGGAAACACCATATATTTT.